These 30 T cell receptor beta chains were all obtained from the same sample, sequenced in a study of blood T cells in healthy people across ages. A second PCR, run for roughly 7 to 12 cycles, used a sample-barcoded 5' primer plus a J-beta primer mix. MiXCR, run by TCRdb on the 5' RACE reads, gives a single entry per CDR3 protein. This table holds around 1.5 million distinct CDR3 sequences, around 55% found once. Source material: blood. The source of these receptors is a man aged 18 to 30 in good health.

This chain links TRBV4-1 with TRBJ2-2; tentatively, D is TRBD1 (6 bases). Trimming removed 1 base at V and 3 bases at J, with 6 bases between. The germline V gene encodes CDR1 MGHRA and CDR2 YSYEKL. CDR3 length: 14 amino acids. This CDR3 reads CASSQAGDTGELFF. The CDR3 DNA is TGCGCCAGCAGCCAAGCAGGGGACACCGGGGAGCTGTTTTTT.

This clonotype was seen a few times. CDR3 in DNA: TGTGCCACCAGCGCTGGGGACAGGGGAGGAACTAATGAAAAACTGTTTTTT. This encodes CATSAGDRGGTNEKLFF. The rearrangement links TRBV15 to TRBJ1-4; 10 nucleotides align to TRBD1. The CDR3 is 17 residues long. V lost 5 bases, J lost 1 base, and 7 bases stayed unmatched. Germline V gene data show CDR1 as LNHNV and CDR2 as YYDKDF (reference sequence).

This clonotype showed up just a few times. V usage is TRBV12-3 or TRBV12-4 and J usage is TRBJ1-2; 9 bases map to TRBD1. The junction had 3 bases not matched to a gene; V was cut back by 4 bases and J by 6 bases. CDR3 length equals 13 residues. CDR3 sequence (DNA): TGTGCCAGCAGTTCATGGACAGGGGATGGCTACACCTTC. This gives the protein CASSSWTGDGYTF.

The chain's CDR3 is CASSFGSVSFDTQYF. CDR3 coding DNA: TGTGCCAGCAGTTTCGGCAGCGTGAGTTTCGATACGCAGTATTTT. J is TRBJ2-3 and V is TRBV12-3 or TRBV12-4, with D uncertain. The V end lost 3 bases, the J end lost 6 bases, and 16 bases lay between the germline ends. The CDR3 is 15 amino acids.

This rearrangement joins TRBV4-2 to TRBJ2-1; D gene uncertain. The V gene lost 1 base and the J gene lost 5 bases, with 9 bases spanning the gap. Per the germline V gene, CDR1 is LGHNA and CDR2 is YNFKEQ. CDR3 size: 14 residues. CDR3 bases: TGTGCCAGCAGCCAAGTGGGTGACGACAATGAGCAGTTCTTC. Translated: CASSQVGDDNEQFF.

The J gene is TRBJ2-5, the V gene TRBV12-3 or TRBV12-4; no clear D gene. There are 14 residues in the CDR3. The V end lost 5 bases, the J end lost 5 bases, and 15 bases lay between the germline ends. The CDR3 region is CASSRDTGRETQYF. CDR3 sequence (DNA): TGTGCCAGCAGTAGGGATACCGGAAGGGAGACCCAGTACTTC.

This chain uses TRBV11-2 with TRBJ2-1; 8 bases line up with TRBD1. V was pared by 4 bases and J by 5 bases, with 4 bases of the junction left unmatched. Germline CDR1 reads SGHAT; CDR2 reads FQNNGV. There are 14 residues in the CDR3. CDR3: CASSYWTGHNEQFF. The CDR3 coding sequence is TGTGCCAGCAGCTATTGGACAGGGCACAATGAGCAGTTCTTC.

This chain joins TRBV10-3 and TRBJ1-1, with D unclear. This CDR3 has 15 residues. V lost 10 bases and J lost 10, with 28 bases in between. CDR1 is ENHRY, CDR2 SYGVKD, per germline. The CDR3 here is CATMPRSGLGARAFF. The CDR3, as DNA: TGTGCCACCATGCCCCGATCAGGACTCGGTGCACGAGCTTTCTTT.

This clonotype appeared a few times. The chain links TRBV27 to TRBJ1-2, with D hard to call. V dropped 3 bases and J dropped 4 bases, with 9 bases sitting between them. CDR1 is MNHEY and CDR2 is SMNVEV in the germline V gene (reference sequence). The CDR3 runs 13 residues. For the CDR3, the DNA is TGTGCCAGCAGTTTCTGGCAGTCCTATGGCTACACCTTC. It translates to CASSFWQSYGYTF.

The chain joins TRBV12-3 or TRBV12-4 to TRBJ2-1; a possible D gene is TRBD1 (6 bases). Judging by the DNA end, TRBJ2-7 fits better; the J call may be wrong. There are 15 residues in the CDR3. The CDR3 DNA reads as TGTGCCAGCAGACCCGAGGCCGGACAGAACAATGAGCAGTACTTC. As protein: CASRPEAGQNNEQYF.

This clonotype was seen more than once but under ten times. This chain connects TRBV7-2 to TRBJ2-7, with 7 nucleotides matching TRBD2. CDR1 is SGHTA, CDR2 FQGNSA, per germline. The V segment lost 0 bases and the J segment 4 bases; nucleotides outside the gene matches: 9. CDR3 size: 16 residues. CDR3 sequence: CASSLASGLVAYEQYF. The CDR3 DNA reads as TGTGCCAGCAGCTTAGCATCCGGACTAGTGGCTTACGAGCAGTACTTC.

The rearrangement uses TRBV12-3 or TRBV12-4 and TRBJ2-7, with 7 bases matching TRBD2. V gave up 6 bases and J gave up 3 bases; unmatched junction bases: 11. The CDR3 covers 15 residues. CDR3 residues: CASSHWGGGFYEQYF. The CDR3 coding sequence is TGTGCCAGCAGCCACTGGGGGGGAGGGTTCTACGAGCAGTACTTC.

This clonotype was counted once. The chain employs TRBV12-3 or TRBV12-4 and TRBJ2-3, with TRBD2 identical over 14 bases. Trimming took 6 bases from V and 5 from J; bases not matched to a gene: 13. CDR3 length: 18 amino acids. Here the CDR3 reads CASSSNMGLAGVIDTQYF. The DNA of the CDR3 is TGTGCCAGCAGCTCAAACATGGGACTAGCGGGAGTAATAGATACGCAGTATTTT.

The V and J genes are TRBV7-9 and TRBJ1-1, with D unclear. The V end lost 2 bases, the J end lost 0 bases, and 16 bases lay between the germline ends. Germline V gene data show CDR1 as SEHNR and CDR2 as FQNEAQ (reference sequence). The CDR3 contains 17 residues. The CDR3 spells CASSLYSGSMMNTEAFF. CDR3 DNA sequence: TGTGCCAGCAGCTTATACTCCGGATCCATGATGAACACTGAAGCTTTCTTT.

This chain links TRBV14 with TRBJ1-1; D not certain. The V gene's germline CDR1 is SGHDN and CDR2 FVKESK. CDR3 length equals 16 residues. The V end lost 0 bases, the J end lost 6 bases, and 17 bases lay between the germline ends. The chain's CDR3 is CASSQDGERDAAEAFF. The CDR3 DNA reads as TGTGCCAGCAGCCAAGATGGCGAGAGGGATGCGGCTGAAGCTTTCTTT.

The rearrangement joins TRBV4-1 to TRBJ2-1; D tentatively reads TRBD1 or TRBD2 (6 bases each). CDR1 is MGHRA, CDR2 YSYEKL, per germline. CDR3 length: 15 amino acids. The ends were cut back, 1 base at V and 13 bases at J, with 20 bases in the middle. In nucleotides, the CDR3 is TGCGCCAGCAGCCAAGTTGCCCCCGGGGGCGAGACCCAGTTCTTC. This translates into CASSQVAPGGETQFF.

This clonotype was recorded once. The rearrangement links TRBV18 to TRBJ2-1, with D unclear. Germline loops: CDR1 KGHSH, CDR2 LQKENI. The CDR3 length is 14 residues. V gave up 0 bases and J gave up 4 bases, with 7 bases separating them. The DNA for the CDR3 is TGTGCCAGCTCACCACCCCCGGATTACAATGAGCAGTTCTTC. Protein sequence: CASSPPPDYNEQFF.

This clonotype was counted a few times. V and J are TRBV3-1 and TRBJ2-7; D call uncertain. The length of the CDR3 is 11 residues. The germline V gene encodes CDR1 LGHDT and CDR2 YNNKEL (reference sequence). Deletions cut 11 bases from V and 4 bases from J, with 12 bases between. DNA for the CDR3: TGTGCCTCAGGCCAGACTTACGAGCAGTACTTC. This sequence encodes CASGQTYEQYF.

The rearrangement joins TRBV20-1 to TRBJ2-5; 7 nucleotides agree with TRBD1. TRBJ2-7 explains the end of the DNA better; the J call may be wrong. Germline loops: CDR1 DFQATT, CDR2 SNEGSKA (reference sequence). The CDR3 has 14 residues. CDR3 amino acids: CSARDIGGPYEQYF. CDR3 in DNA: TGCAGTGCTAGAGATATAGGGGGCCCTTACGAGCAGTACTTC.

This clonotype was recorded a few times. The chain carries TRBV12-3 or TRBV12-4 and TRBJ2-5; D ambiguous. This CDR3 comprises 13 residues. V was pared by 2 bases and J by 4 bases, with 8 bases between. CDR3 residues: CASSLWPGETQYF. CDR3 sequence (DNA): TGTGCCAGCAGTTTATGGCCGGGAGAGACCCAGTACTTC.

This clonotype was found once. The chain combines TRBV27 with TRBJ2-1, with 8 bases lining up with TRBD1. The germline V gene has CDR1 MNHEY and CDR2 SMNVEV (reference sequence). The J segment lost 2 bases and the V segment lost 3 bases, leaving 3 bases of the junction unmatched. This CDR3 is 15 amino acids long. The CDR3 loop is CASSFSTGAYNEQFF. The CDR3 bases are TGTGCCAGCAGTTTCTCGACAGGGGCCTACAATGAGCAGTTCTTC.

Ten or more counts support this clonotype. This chain joins TRBV29-1 and TRBJ1-1; D call uncertain. The CDR3 runs 13 residues. Germline V gene sequence: CDR1 SQVTM, CDR2 ANQGSEA. The V end lost 1 base, the J end lost 0 bases, and 6 bases lay between the germline ends. The CDR3 DNA follows: TGCAGCGTTGAAGGCCGGATGAACACTGAAGCTTTCTTT. The encoded protein is CSVEGRMNTEAFF. Variable domain in full (rest from reference TRBV29-1 and TRBJ1-1): SAVISQKPSRDICQRGTSLTIQCQVDSQVTMMFWYRQQPGQSLTLIATANQGSEATYESGFVIDKFPISRPNLTFSTLTVSNMSPEDSSIYLCSVEGRMNTEAFFGQGTRLTVV.

The chain couples TRBV7-3 to TRBJ2-7; tentatively, D is TRBD1 (5 bases). Germline-derived CDR1 and CDR2 are SGHTA and FQGTGA. The CDR3 is 12 amino acids. Deletions cut 5 bases from V and 2 bases from J, with 7 bases between. The CDR3 DNA reads TGTGCCAGCAGCAAAGGGGCCTACGAGCAGTACTTC. Translated: CASSKGAYEQYF.

This chain links TRBV29-1 with TRBJ2-3; D not resolved. Trimming took 1 base from V and 0 from J, leaving 8 bases between them. The CDR3 sequence is 14 residues long. Germline V gene lookup returns CDR1 SQVTM and CDR2 ANQGSEA. DNA of the CDR3: TGCAGCGTTGAAGCTCGCCCGAGCACAGATACGCAGTATTTT. Protein product: CSVEARPSTDTQYF.

This chain links TRBV4-3 with TRBJ1-6; possible D gene TRBD1, 5 bases. The CDR3 runs 17 residues. The V end was cut by 0 bases, the J end by 7 bases, with 16 bases between. Germline V CDR1 and CDR2: LGHNA, YSLEER. The CDR3 loop is CASSQEGGRRGNSPLHF. The CDR3, as DNA: TGCGCCAGCAGCCAAGAAGGAGGTCGAAGGGGCAATTCACCCCTCCACTTT.

This clonotype was detected ten times or more. V is TRBV20-1 and J is TRBJ2-3; weak D call: TRBD2 (5 bases). The CDR3 covers 15 residues. Looked up from germline, CDR1 is DFQATT and CDR2 is SNEGSKA (reference sequence). Deletions cut 6 bases from V and 7 bases from J, with 23 bases between. CDR3 DNA: TGCAGTGCCCCAACCCCGGACCTAACTAGGCATACGCAGTATTTT. It yields the protein CSAPTPDLTRHTQYF.

The rearrangement joins TRBV7-8 to TRBJ2-4; TRBD1 matches at 7 bases. The CDR3 covers 14 residues. Germline trimming cut 1 base from V and 8 bases from J; bases unmatched to any gene: 5. The germline gives CDR1 SGHVS, CDR2 FQNEAQ. Here the CDR3 DNA reads TGTGCCAGCAGCTTAGGGACAGGTCAGGACATTCAGTACTTC. Protein: CASSLGTGQDIQYF.

In its sample, this clonotype was seen a few times. This chain connects TRBV3-1 to TRBJ2-1; 8 bases match TRBD1. V was clipped by 1 base and J by 1 base; unmatched bases: 3. CDR1 LGHDT and CDR2 YNNKEL come from the germline V gene (reference sequence). The CDR3 is made up of 16 amino acids. CDR3 sequence (DNA): TGTGCCAGCAGCCAAGCCAGGGGGCGGTCCTACAATGAGCAGTTCTTC. It is translated as CASSQARGRSYNEQFF.

This rearrangement joins TRBV5-1 to TRBJ2-5; D gene uncertain. Between the trimmed V and J ends, which lost 1 base and 0 bases, there was a span of 10 bases. Germline V gives CDR1 SGHRS, CDR2 YFSETQ. The CDR3 consists of 15 residues. CDR3 in amino acids: CASSLPEAYQETQYF. In DNA, the CDR3 is TGCGCCAGCAGCTTGCCAGAGGCCTACCAAGAGACCCAGTACTTC. The variable domain in full, completed from reference TRBV5-1 and TRBJ2-5, reads KAGVTQTPRYLIKTRGQQVTLSCSPISGHRSVSWYQQTPGQGLQFLFEYFSETQRNKGNFPGRFSGRQFSNSRSEMNVSTLELGDSALYLCASSLPEAYQETQYFGPGTRLLVL.

This clonotype was found a few times. The chain joins TRBV7-9 to TRBJ2-7; D is perhaps TRBD1 or TRBD2 (5 bases each). The assigned J gene may be wrong: the sequence end matches TRBJ2-5 better. Germline values: CDR1 SEHNR, CDR2 FQNEAQ (reference sequence). CDR3 length: 14 amino acids. The CDR3 loop reads CASSLDWLGGTQYF. DNA for the CDR3: TGTGCCAGCAGCCTCGACTGGCTTGGGGGGACCCAGTACTTC.